This T cell receptor (beta chain) was recorded in a study of beta chain features in type 1 diabetes. This clone has just a few counts. Its antigen is currently unknown. Study findings and constraints: Possibly, sequencing cDNA over-represented cells that had high TCR expression levels. Shorter TCRB CDR3s, moderately but significantly so, marked every one of the four CD4+ subsets in Type 1 diabetes patients. PCR might pick shorter templates more often, in the same way for patients and controls.

CDR3 length: 14 residues. V lost 3 bases to trimming and J lost 3 bases, with 11 bases between them. CDR1 is SGHRS, CDR2 YFSETQ, per germline. Sorted populations all had greater than 95% purity. Reverse transcription of all isolated RNA meant that expressed TCRB transcripts were sequenced. The data were produced by immunoSEQ multiplex PCR, yet TCRdb's version contains in-frame clones alone and is incomplete. The sample yields hundreds of thousands of clones, 13% seen once. The genes are TRBV5-1 and TRBJ2-3, with D maybe TRBD2 (5 bases). Specimen: naive CD4+ T cells from blood. The receptor's source is a man aged 18 to 29 with type 1 diabetes. In nucleotides, the CDR3 is TGCGCCAGCAGCTCCGGTGGACTTACAGATACGCAGTATTTT. It is translated as CASSSGGLTDTQYF. The complete variable domain, with remaining parts taken from reference TRBV5-1 and TRBJ2-3, reads KAGVTQTPRYLIKTRGQQVTLSCSPISGHRSVSWYQQTPGQGLQFLFEYFSETQRNKGNFPGRFSGRQFSNSRSEMNVSTLELGDSALYLCASSSGGLTDTQYFGPGTRLTVL.